Listed below are T cell receptor beta chains from one sample, sequenced in a study of CD8 T cells in Susac syndrome. TCRdb used MiXCR to reprocess the immunoSEQ multiplex PCR reads, holding one entry per CDR3 protein. The sample comprises 150,000 to 160,000 distinct CDR3 sequences, 85% to 95% of which are singletons, and more than 0.2% rests with the top ten. The sequenced sample was CD8+ T cells from PBMCs. The receptors derive from a human donor with multiple sclerosis. Both conserved end residues are part of each CDR3. The order of the fields is clone size, V gene, D gene, J gene, CDR3 protein, CDR3 DNA. The D gene is left open where the match is weak. The size entry is marked missing in some rows and otherwise reads once, few, many or a size class.

clone size: .
V gene: TRBV6-2/TRBV6-3
D gene: .
J gene: TRBJ2-5
CDR3 protein: CASSPEGRETQYF
CDR3 DNA: TGTGCCAGCAGTCCGGAGGGGCGAGAGACCCAGTACTTC

clone size: .
V gene: TRBV11-2
D gene: .
J gene: TRBJ2-7
CDR3 protein: CASSSRPTPLPGTTYEQYF
CDR3 DNA: TGTGCCAGCAGCTCCCGACCCACCCCTCTCCCCGGGACCACCTACGAGCAGTACTTC

clone size: .
V gene: TRBV30
D gene: TRBD1
J gene: TRBJ1-1
CDR3 protein: CAWSLGTGNTEAFF
CDR3 DNA: TGTGCCTGGAGCCTCGGGACAGGGAACACTGAAGCTTTCTTT

clone size: .
V gene: TRBV19
D gene: TRBD2
J gene: TRBJ2-1
CDR3 protein: CASSPGLAGSSSYNEQFF
CDR3 DNA: TGTGCCAGTAGCCCGGGACTAGCGGGGTCCTCCTCCTACAATGAGCAGTTCTTC

clone size: .
V gene: TRBV2
D gene: TRBD1
J gene: TRBJ2-7
CDR3 protein: CASSRTGYEQYF
CDR3 DNA: TGTGCCAGCAGTCGGACAGGGTACGAGCAGTACTTC

clone size: .
V gene: TRBV4-1
D gene: .
J gene: TRBJ2-7
CDR3 protein: CASSQRQNYEQYF
CDR3 DNA: TGCGCCAGCAGCCAAAGACAGAACTACGAGCAGTACTTC

clone size: once
V gene: TRBV30
D gene: .
J gene: TRBJ1-3
CDR3 protein: CAWIGSSGNTIYF
CDR3 DNA: TGTGCCTGGATAGGAAGCTCTGGAAACACCATATATTTT

clone size: .
V gene: TRBV29-1
D gene: .
J gene: TRBJ1-1
CDR3 protein: CSAEGDTEAFF
CDR3 DNA: TGCAGCGCGGAGGGGGACACTGAAGCTTTCTTT

clone size: .
V gene: TRBV30
D gene: TRBD1
J gene: TRBJ1-2
CDR3 protein: CALGAQLWDRNYGYTF
CDR3 DNA: TGTGCCTTAGGGGCCCAGCTCTGGGACAGAAACTATGGCTACACCTTC

clone size: .
V gene: TRBV15
D gene: TRBD2
J gene: TRBJ2-1
CDR3 protein: CATSSRAGEPSNEQFF
CDR3 DNA: TGTGCCACCAGCAGCCGAGCGGGGGAGCCGTCCAATGAGCAGTTCTTC

clone size: once
V gene: TRBV11-2
D gene: .
J gene: TRBJ2-4
CDR3 protein: CASSDTGRQAKNIQYF
CDR3 DNA: TGTGCCAGCAGCGATACAGGGCGTCAGGCCAAAAACATTCAGTACTTC

clone size: .
V gene: TRBV27
D gene: .
J gene: TRBJ1-6
CDR3 protein: CASSSGQLNSPLHF
CDR3 DNA: TGTGCCAGCAGTTCTGGACAGTTAAATTCACCCCTCCACTTT

clone size: .
V gene: TRBV27
D gene: .
J gene: TRBJ2-3
CDR3 protein: CASSFRQDTQYF
CDR3 DNA: TGTGCCAGCAGTTTTCGTCAAGATACGCAGTATTTT

clone size: once
V gene: TRBV12-5
D gene: .
J gene: TRBJ1-3
CDR3 protein: CASGLSSGNTIYF
CDR3 DNA: TGTGCTAGTGGTTTGAGCTCTGGAAACACCATATATTTT

clone size: .
V gene: TRBV4-1
D gene: TRBD1
J gene: TRBJ1-2
CDR3 protein: CASSRDRGQTYGYTF
CDR3 DNA: TGCGCCAGCAGCCGAGACAGGGGGCAAACCTATGGCTACACCTTC

clone size: once
V gene: TRBV6-5
D gene: TRBD2
J gene: TRBJ2-7
CDR3 protein: CASSYSFSGVFDEQYF
CDR3 DNA: TGTGCCAGCAGTTACTCGTTTAGCGGGGTGTTCGACGAGCAGTACTTC

clone size: .
V gene: TRBV20-1
D gene: .
J gene: TRBJ1-5
CDR3 protein: CSARDRGRGNQPQHF
CDR3 DNA: TGCAGTGCTAGAGATAGGGGACGGGGGAATCAGCCCCAGCATTTT

clone size: .
V gene: TRBV29-1
D gene: .
J gene: TRBJ1-1
CDR3 protein: CSVPHPMNTEAFF
CDR3 DNA: TGCAGCGTCCCACATCCCATGAACACTGAAGCTTTCTTT

clone size: .
V gene: TRBV24-1
D gene: .
J gene: TRBJ2-7
CDR3 protein: CATSADSFLWEQYF
CDR3 DNA: .

clone size: .
V gene: TRBV7-9
D gene: .
J gene: TRBJ2-1
CDR3 protein: CASSSGSGPHNEQFF
CDR3 DNA: TGTGCCAGCAGCTCTGGCTCGGGGCCACACAATGAGCAGTTCTTC

clone size: .
V gene: TRBV20-1
D gene: .
J gene: TRBJ1-2
CDR3 protein: CSAREPPKGINYGYTF
CDR3 DNA: TGCAGTGCTAGAGAACCCCCGAAAGGGATTAACTATGGCTACACCTTC

clone size: once
V gene: TRBV9
D gene: TRBD1
J gene: TRBJ2-5
CDR3 protein: CASSDSRGRGETQYF
CDR3 DNA: TGTGCCAGCAGCGACTCCAGGGGGCGCGGCGAGACCCAGTACTTC

clone size: .
V gene: TRBV13
D gene: .
J gene: TRBJ1-1
CDR3 protein: CASSPGGGWAEAFF
CDR3 DNA: TGTGCCAGCAGCCCCGGGGGGGGATGGGCTGAAGCTTTCTTT

clone size: .
V gene: TRBV12-3/TRBV12-4
D gene: TRBD1
J gene: TRBJ1-4
CDR3 protein: CASSNRGGKLFF
CDR3 DNA: TGTGCCAGCAGTAACAGGGGTGGAAAACTGTTTTTT

clone size: .
V gene: TRBV6-5
D gene: .
J gene: TRBJ2-7
CDR3 protein: CASSYAGSYEQYF
CDR3 DNA: TGTGCCAGCAGTTACGCAGGGTCCTACGAGCAGTACTTC

clone size: .
V gene: TRBV9
D gene: .
J gene: TRBJ2-1
CDR3 protein: CASSVGMDEQFF
CDR3 DNA: TGTGCCAGCAGCGTAGGTATGGATGAGCAGTTCTTC

clone size: .
V gene: TRBV5-6
D gene: .
J gene: TRBJ1-2
CDR3 protein: CASSLMDIHYGYTF
CDR3 DNA: TGTGCCAGCAGCTTGATGGACATTCACTATGGCTACACCTTC